This is a list of T cell receptor beta chains from one sample in a study of blood T cell repertoires in COVID-19. Using immunoSEQ multiplex PCR, the repertoire was profiled, and TCRdb retains in-frame clones only, with some absent. The data show 120,000 or so clones, 70% to 90% seen once. The sample taken for sequencing was peripheral blood. All receptors come from a human donor in a cohort sampled during active COVID-19. The CDR3 runs from the conserved cysteine through the conserved F or W. D genes are given only for firm matches. A row's size may be missing; if present it is once, few, many or a size class.

TRBJ2-7 | TRBV2 | NA | NA | CASRPGTAGSHEYF | TGTGCCAGCAGACCCGGGACGGCCGGGAGCCATGAGTACTTC
TRBJ2-7 | TRBV4-2 | NA | TRBD2 | CASSHELAGGSYEQYF | TGTGCCAGCAGCCATGAACTAGCGGGAGGATCCTACGAGCAGTACTTC
TRBJ2-3 | TRBV5-8 | NA | TRBD2 | CASSIQRGAYTDTQYF | TGTGCCAGCAGCATTCAGCGGGGGGCCTACACAGATACGCAGTATTTT
TRBJ2-3 | TRBV6-2/TRBV6-3 | NA | TRBD2 | CASSRSGSVNTQYF | TGTGCCAGCAGTAGGAGCGGGAGTGTAAATACGCAGTATTTT
TRBJ1-5 | TRBV30 | NA | NA | CAWSVVSSNQPQHF | TGTGCCTGGAGTGTCGTTAGTAGCAATCAGCCCCAGCATTTT
TRBJ2-3 | TRBV28 | NA | TRBD1 | CASRNRQGTDTQYF | TGTGCCAGCAGGAACAGACAGGGGACCGATACGCAGTATTTT
TRBJ2-1 | TRBV7-9 | NA | TRBD2 | CASRPKAGTYNEQFF | TGTGCCAGCAGGCCTAAAGCGGGGACCTACAATGAGCAGTTCTTC
TRBJ2-5 | TRBV10-3 | once | TRBD2 | CASSGGKQETQYF | TGTGCCTCCTCGGGGGGGAAACAAGAGACCCAGTACTTC
TRBJ2-4 | TRBV7-2 | NA | TRBD1 | CASSSGTGEWNIQYF | TGTGCCAGCAGCTCTGGGACAGGGGAGTGGAACATTCAGTACTTC
TRBJ1-4 | TRBV29-1 | few | NA | CSVAGSDEKLFF | TGCAGCGTTGCAGGGTCGGATGAAAAACTGTTTTTT
TRBJ2-2 | TRBV3-1/TRBV3-2 | NA | NA | CASSLGSSGAVGELFF | TGTGCCAGCAGCCTGGGAAGTTCAGGGGCCGTCGGGGAGCTGTTTTTT
TRBJ2-5 | TRBV29-1 | NA | NA | CSVAVDQETQYF | TGCAGCGTGGCCGTGGACCAAGAGACCCAGTACTTC
TRBJ1-5 | TRBV5-6 | NA | NA | CASSQGLSSNQPQHF | TGTGCCAGCAGCCAGGGGCTCTCTAGCAATCAGCCCCAGCATTTT
TRBJ2-5 | TRBV10-3 | NA | TRBD2 | CAARAGLAGEAGETQYF | TGTGCCGCGCGGGCGGGACTAGCGGGAGAGGCGGGTGAGACCCAGTACTTC
TRBJ1-2 | TRBV2 | NA | NA | CASSDGAGYGYTF | TGTGCCAGCAGTGATGGGGCAGGGTATGGCTACACCTTC
TRBJ1-6 | TRBV4-3 | NA | NA | CASSQDSGQNNSPLHF | TGCGCCAGCAGCCAAGATAGTGGACAAAACAATTCACCCCTCCACTTT
TRBJ2-2 | TRBV7-9 | few | NA | CASGRDMNTGELFF | TGTGCCAGCGGCCGGGACATGAACACCGGGGAGCTGTTTTTT
TRBJ2-3 | TRBV11-2 | few | TRBD1 | CASSLHEKGARSDTQYF | TGTGCCAGCAGCTTGCACGAGAAGGGGGCAAGGTCAGATACGCAGTATTTT
TRBJ1-2 | TRBV6-2/TRBV6-3 | once | TRBD1 | CASSYRQGATRSYGYTF | TGTGCCAGCAGTTACCGGCAGGGGGCGACGCGATCCTATGGCTACACCTTC
TRBJ2-7 | TRBV7-9 | NA | TRBD2 | CASSRGGTYEQYF | TGTGCCAGCTCCCGGGGGGGAACCTACGAGCAGTACTTC
TRBJ1-4 | TRBV30 | NA | NA | CAWTTTNEKLFF | TGTGCCTGGACCACAACTAATGAAAAACTGTTTTTT
TRBJ1-1 | TRBV19 | NA | NA | CASSSLPGHQNTEAFF | TGTGCCAGTAGTTCCCTACCGGGACACCAGAACACTGAAGCTTTCTTT